One sample yielded the 2 T cell receptor beta chains listed below, sequenced in a study of CD8 T cells in ankylosing spondylitis. TCRdb processed the 5' RACE reads anew with MiXCR; each CDR3 protein has one entry. The sample shows around 490,000 distinct CDR3 sequences, under 5.5% of them seen only once. Whole-study findings and limits: The study identified a TCR beta motif of roughly eight highly homologous variants that appeared characteristic of ankylosing spondylitis blood.

These receptors have no identified antigens. The specimen sequenced was blood, either unsorted or a sorted T cell fraction (not recorded which). These receptor sequences come from a male donor with ankylosing spondylitis.

At least ten counts were recorded for this clonotype. The rearrangement links TRBV7-2 to TRBJ2-7, with 10 bases lining up with TRBD2. The CDR3 covers 15 residues. V was clipped by 2 bases and J by 0 bases; unmatched bases: 1. Germline V gene data show CDR1 as SGHTA and CDR2 as FQGNSA. The CDR3 spells CASSLTSGTSYEQYF. CDR3 nucleotide sequence: TGTGCCAGCAGCTTAACTAGCGGGACCTCCTACGAGCAGTACTTC.

This rearrangement joins TRBV6-2 or TRBV6-3 to TRBJ2-5; D possibly corresponds to TRBD1 (5 bases). Trimming removed 6 bases at V and 5 bases at J, with 13 bases between. CDR1 MNHEY and CDR2 SVGEGT come from the germline V gene. The CDR3 loop spans 13 amino acids. The CDR3 region has the DNA TGTGCCAGCAGGTCTACAGGTCGGGAGACCCAGTACTTC. Amino acid sequence: CASRSTGRETQYF.